This TCR beta chain is drawn from a study of cytomegalovirus exposure and HLA in healthy donors. Study-wide background: Within an early data release were about 85 million unique TCRs drawn from HLA-typed donors.

Study outcomes and limitations: DRB1 showed the most TCR associations and HLA-C the fewest in a later analysis, as rates varied by HLA locus. Accurate prediction of most subjects' HLA-A and HLA-B alleles from TCR beta sequences was reported.

This PCR relied on a set of 60 Vbeta primers and 13 Jbeta primers. Here immunoSEQ multiplex PCR was the method, and the copy in TCRdb shows in-frame clones only, minus some. The repertoire includes 150,000 to 200,000 clones, over 75% of them detected once, and about 9.3% sits in the top ten. On this clone: Its specificity is unknown.

The trim removed 4 bases at V and 6 bases at J, leaving 5 bases unmatched. The CDR3 sequence is 13 residues long. Germline CDR1 is SGHKS and CDR2 is YYEKEE (reference sequence). The sample was PBMCs. The rearrangement joins TRBV5-5 to TRBJ1-2, with 8 bases aligning to TRBD1. The source is a man between 18 and 35 years old in good health and CMV-seropositive. This CDR3 reads CASSRDRHNGYTF. DNA of the CDR3: TGTGCCAGCAGCCGGGACAGGCATAATGGCTACACCTTC.